This record concerns one T cell receptor (beta chain) sequence. Its specificity is unknown. This sample was included in a study of cytomegalovirus exposure and HLA in healthy donors. On the study more broadly: Among the approximately 380 donors who were genotyped, approximately 76% fell in the genetic ancestry cluster that is associated with self-reported Caucasian donors. Whole-study results and caveats: Fewer N-insertions than the approximately 700-donor mean were reportedly shown by an Asian-associated ancestry cluster in a later analysis. Productive status was seen about 90% or about 30% of the time for most TCR beta V segments in an earlier analysis. In vitro assays verified that a few CMV-associated chains recognized CMV antigens specifically.

The study ran its PCR with 60 Vbeta and 13 Jbeta primers. Profiling relied on immunoSEQ multiplex PCR, and the TCRdb table lists in-frame clones only, not all of them. This table holds 150,000 to 200,000 clones, approximately 86% found once. The sample comprised PBMCs. The TCR originated in a woman between 18 and 30 years old in good health and CMV-seronegative.

CDR3 in amino acids: CASSPQGMSGNTIYF. The CDR3 nucleotides read TGTGCCAGCAGCCCGCAGGGAATGTCTGGAAACACCATATATTTT. The genes are TRBV7-9 and TRBJ1-3; TRBD1 is a possible D gene (5 bases). Between the trimmed V and J ends, which lost 5 bases and 1 base, there was a span of 12 bases. There are 15 residues in the CDR3. The V gene's germline CDR1 is SEHNR and CDR2 FQNEAQ (reference sequence).